This is a list of T cell receptor beta chains from one sample in a study of shared clonotypes between healthy human individuals. Assay used: immunoSEQ multiplex PCR; TCRdb lists only in-frame clones, some missing. The sample records some 1,900,000 clones, 85% to 95% being singletons. Sequenced sample: naive CD8+ T cells sorted from blood. These receptors were taken from a man aged 18 to 30 in good health. Both conserved end residues are part of each CDR3. The D gene is left open where the match is weak. Rows may omit the clone size; those that give it use once, few, many or a size class.

D,size,V,J,CDR3,DNA
TRBD1,NA,TRBV13,TRBJ1-5,CASSSRQGRVPQHF,TGTGCCAGCAGCTCTAGACAGGGGCGGGTGCCCCAGCATTTT
NA,NA,TRBV9,TRBJ1-1,CASSGLSSVEAFF,TGTGCCAGCAGCGGACTCAGCTCAGTTGAAGCTTTCTTT
TRBD2,NA,TRBV14,TRBJ2-3,CASSLSGGSGDTQYF,TGTGCCAGCAGCCTCAGCGGGGGATCCGGGGATACGCAGTATTTT
TRBD1,NA,TRBV29-1,TRBJ2-7,CSVVDRDRKSYEQYF,TGCAGCGTTGTCGATCGGGACAGAAAGTCCTACGAGCAGTACTTC
NA,NA,TRBV27,TRBJ1-4,CASSSAQSSEKLFF,TGTGCCAGCAGTTCGGCGCAGTCTTCGGAAAAACTGTTTTTT
NA,NA,TRBV27,TRBJ2-5,CASSLSSNQETQYF,TGTGCCAGCAGTTTATCCAGCAACCAAGAGACCCAGTACTTC
NA,NA,TRBV2,TRBJ1-3,CASSTAANSGNTIYF,TGTGCCAGCAGCACAGCGGCCAACTCTGGAAACACCATATATTTT
NA,once,TRBV6-5,TRBJ2-1,CASSYGIGGGNEQFF,TGTGCCAGCAGTTACGGTATCGGGGGAGGCAATGAGCAGTTCTTC
NA,NA,TRBV6-4,TRBJ2-3,CASSECGGWTDTQYF,TGTGCCAGCAGTGAATGTGGGGGTTGGACAGATACGCAGTATTTT
NA,NA,TRBV21-1,TRBJ2-5,CASSAQLAGFQETQYF,TGTGCCAGCAGCGCTCAACTAGCGGGTTTCCAAGAGACCCAGTACTTC
TRBD2,NA,TRBV30,TRBJ2-7,CAWSVDLLGLAYEQYF,TGTGCCTGGAGTGTAGATCTTTTGGGACTAGCCTACGAGCAGTACTTC
NA,NA,TRBV7-9,TRBJ2-7,CASSLGHNEQYF,TGTGCCAGCAGCTTAGGGCACAACGAGCAGTACTTC
NA,NA,TRBV11-2,TRBJ2-7,CASSLGDNPYEQYF,TGTGCCAGCAGCTTGGGGGACAACCCCTACGAGCAGTACTTC
TRBD1,NA,TRBV6-1,TRBJ1-1,CASSETGGAGTEAFF,TGTGCCAGCAGTGAGACAGGGGGCGCTGGAACTGAAGCTTTCTTT
TRBD1,NA,TRBV5-1,TRBJ2-7,CASSDRGQDDEQYF,TGCGCCAGCAGCGATCGTGGACAGGACGACGAGCAGTACTTC
TRBD1,NA,TRBV28,TRBJ1-6,CATGGRGNSPLHF,TGTGCCACCGGGGGCAGGGGGAATTCACCCCTCCACTTT
TRBD2,NA,TRBV4-3,TRBJ2-2,CASSQFHGGSVSNTGELFF,TGCGCCAGCAGCCAGTTTCACGGGGGGAGCGTATCGAACACCGGGGAGCTGTTTTTT
NA,few,TRBV27,TRBJ1-3,CASSATLGNTIYF,TGTGCCAGCAGTGCCACACTCGGAAACACCATATATTTT
NA,NA,TRBV4-1,TRBJ1-4,CASSQVGTNEKLFF,TGCGCCAGCAGCCAAGTGGGGACTAATGAAAAACTGTTTTTT
TRBD2,NA,TRBV5-1,TRBJ2-7,CASSGPPGLAGPYEQYF,TGCGCCAGCAGCGGGCCTCCGGGACTAGCGGGACCGTACGAGCAGTACTTC
NA,NA,TRBV6-6,TRBJ1-5,CASSSGLREGQPQHF,TGTGCCAGCAGTTCGGGACTCCGGGAAGGTCAGCCCCAGCATTTT
NA,NA,TRBV6-1,TRBJ2-2,CASSETGELFF,TGTGCCAGCAGTGAAACGGGGGAGCTGTTTTTT
NA,once,TRBV11-2,TRBJ2-7,CASSTAGLTYEQYF,TGTGCCAGCAGCACGGCCGGACTTACCTACGAGCAGTACTTC
NA,NA,TRBV4-1,TRBJ2-7,CASSQTLRTYEQYF,TGCGCCAGCAGCCAAACCTTGAGGACCTACGAGCAGTACTTC
TRBD2,NA,TRBV27,TRBJ2-7,CASSQRGSSYEQYF,TGTGCCAGCAGTCAGCGGGGGTCCTCCTACGAGCAGTACTTC
NA,NA,TRBV30,TRBJ2-5,CAWTRENQETQYF,TGTGCCTGGACGAGGGAGAACCAAGAGACCCAGTACTTC
NA,NA,TRBV29-1,TRBJ2-7,CSVAPKDGRRYEQYF,TGCAGCGTGGCCCCGAAAGACGGAAGAAGATACGAGCAGTACTTC
TRBD2,NA,TRBV15,TRBJ2-1,CATSREGAGGPETYNEQFF,TGTGCCACCAGCAGAGAAGGAGCGGGAGGGCCCGAAACCTACAATGAGCAGTTCTTC
NA,NA,TRBV7-6,TRBJ2-7,CASSLNFGGEQYF,TGTGCCAGCAGCCTTAACTTCGGGGGCGAGCAGTACTTC
TRBD1,NA,TRBV5-5,TRBJ2-7,CASSYGTASSYEQYF,TGTGCCAGCAGCTACGGGACAGCCAGCTCCTACGAGCAGTACTTC
TRBD1,NA,TRBV6-1,TRBJ1-5,CASSEITGDNQPQHF,TGTGCCAGCAGTGAAATAACAGGGGATAATCAGCCCCAGCATTTT
TRBD2,NA,TRBV27,TRBJ2-1,CASSWGGVHEQFF,TGTGCCAGCAGTTGGGGGGGTGTGCATGAGCAGTTCTTC
NA,NA,TRBV11-2,TRBJ2-7,CASSLEYGTGYEQYF,TGTGCCAGCAGCTTAGAGTACGGAACGGGTTACGAGCAGTACTTC
NA,NA,TRBV5-1,TRBJ1-3,CASSLRGDAGNTIYF,TGCGCCAGCAGCTTGAGGGGGGATGCTGGAAACACCATATATTTT
NA,NA,TRBV11-1,TRBJ1-1,CASSSGTATEAFF,TGTGCCAGCAGCTCGGGGACCGCCACTGAAGCTTTCTTT
NA,NA,TRBV7-9,TRBJ2-2,CASGLDTGELFF,TGTGCCAGCGGCCTTGACACCGGGGAGCTGTTTTTT
NA,NA,TRBV28,TRBJ1-3,CASSTGEQGRNTIYF,TGTGCCAGCAGTACCGGGGAGCAGGGAAGGAACACCATATATTTT
NA,NA,TRBV7-2,TRBJ1-4,CASSAVQLGEKLFF,TGTGCCAGCAGCGCGGTGCAGCTTGGTGAAAAACTGTTTTTT